Below are 20 T cell receptor beta chains sequenced from a single sample in a study of HIV-infected patients and healthy controls. Via MiXCR, TCRdb re-called the 5' RACE reads, giving one row per CDR3 protein. Of roughly 70,000 distinct CDR3 sequences listed, roughly 16% are singletons. The specimen sequenced was CD4+ T cells from blood. Receptors were obtained from a human donor in good health.

The V gene is TRBV15, the J gene TRBJ2-7; D is unclear. Looked up from germline, CDR1 is LNHNV and CDR2 is YYDKDF (reference sequence). This CDR3 comprises 15 residues. The ends were cut back, 4 bases at V and 2 bases at J, with 15 bases in the middle. CDR3 DNA: TGTGCCACCAGCACTTTGTTGGCGAGTACCTACGAGCAGTACTTC. Translated, it gives CATSTLLASTYEQYF.

The V and J genes are TRBV5-6 and TRBJ1-1; possible D gene TRBD1, 5 bases. Germline CDR1 and CDR2: SGHDT and YYEEEE. This CDR3 has 16 residues. V gave up 3 bases and J gave up 10 bases, with 25 bases separating them. CDR3 DNA: TGTGCCAGCAGCTCAGAACCCGGGACCGGCCCGGTAGGAGCTTTCTTT. This translates into CASSSEPGTGPVGAFF.

The V call is TRBV7-2, the J call TRBJ2-5, with 8 bases that match TRBD2. CDR1 is SGHTA and CDR2 is FQGNSA in the germline V gene. The CDR3 runs to 16 residues. Losses at the gene ends were 1 base for V and 0 bases for J; bases not matched to a gene: 4. In DNA form, the CDR3 reads TGTGCCAGCAGCTTAGTGGCTAGCGGGTACCAAGAGACCCAGTACTTC. Translated: CASSLVASGYQETQYF.

The rearrangement joins TRBV5-1 to TRBJ2-3, with 11 nucleotides matching TRBD2. Trimming cost V 4 bases and J 1 base; bases outside gene matches: 8. The CDR3 is 17 amino acids. Germline CDR1 and CDR2: SGHRS and YFSETQ. CDR3: CASSPPSGRSGTDTQYF. The DNA for the CDR3 is TGCGCCAGCAGCCCACCTAGCGGGAGGTCTGGCACAGATACGCAGTATTTT.

The genes are TRBV6-6 and TRBJ2-3; 7 nucleotides align to TRBD1. V dropped 6 bases and J dropped 5; count of bases not matched to a gene: 8. Germline V gene lookup returns CDR1 MNHNY and CDR2 SVGAGI (reference sequence). The CDR3 totals 14 residues. CDR3: CASRTGSFGDTQYF. DNA of the CDR3: TGTGCCAGCAGGACAGGGAGTTTTGGAGATACGCAGTATTTT.

This clonotype was seen only a few times. The gene calls are TRBV24-1 and TRBJ1-5; a possible D gene is TRBD1 (6 bases). CDR1 and CDR2 (germline): KGHDR, SFDVKD. Trimming left V 6 bases short and J 2 bases short, with 13 bases between. CDR3 length equals 15 residues. CDR3 DNA sequence: TGTGCCACCAGTTCTCAGGGGACGGGCAATCAGCCCCAGCATTTT. Amino acid sequence: CATSSQGTGNQPQHF.

The chain is built from TRBV12-3 or TRBV12-4 and TRBJ2-7; 7 positions match TRBD1. The CDR3 consists of 15 residues. V was clipped by 6 bases and J by 2 bases; unmatched bases: 10. The chain's CDR3 is CASSRQVQGTYEQYF. In DNA, the CDR3 is TGTGCCAGCAGCCGTCAAGTACAGGGGACCTACGAGCAGTACTTC.

This clonotype was detected a few times. The chain joins TRBV7-2 to TRBJ2-1; 7 positions agree with TRBD1. The CDR3 extends over 15 amino acids. The V and J ends lost 5 bases and 3 bases, in that order; junction bases with no gene match: 7. The V gene's germline CDR1 is SGHTA and CDR2 FQGNSA. CDR3 in amino acids: CASSQGQARYNEQFF. CDR3 coding DNA: TGTGCCAGCAGCCAAGGACAGGCTCGCTACAATGAGCAGTTCTTC.

This clonotype was seen only a few times. This CDR3 is CASSPITGIGYTF. The CDR3 DNA follows: TGTGCCAGCAGCCCCATCACAGGGATTGGCTACACCTTC. This rearrangement joins TRBV7-2 to TRBJ1-2; a weak D match, TRBD1 (6 bases). The CDR3 covers 13 residues. In germline, CDR1 is SGHTA, CDR2 FQGNSA. Between the trimmed V and J ends, which lost 5 bases and 7 bases, there was a span of 14 bases.

The chain couples TRBV7-2 to TRBJ2-1; 7 nucleotides match TRBD2. J lost 2 bases, V lost 5 bases, and 12 bases had no gene match. The CDR3 has 17 amino acids. Germline lookup yields CDR1 SGHTA and CDR2 FQGNSA. CDR3 bases: TGTGCCAGCAGCCTACGTCCGGCTAGCGGAGCCTACAATGAGCAGTTCTTC. Encoded protein: CASSLRPASGAYNEQFF.

This clonotype was seen only a few times. CDR3 coding DNA: TGTGCCAGCAGCCGGTTCCAGATGGATACGCAGTATTTT. Protein: CASSRFQMDTQYF. This chain uses TRBV14 with TRBJ2-3; D unclear. V was pared by 4 bases and J by 6 bases, with 11 bases between. The CDR3 spans 13 residues. Germline-derived CDR1 and CDR2 are SGHDN and FVKESK.

This clonotype was seen a handful of times. The chain carries TRBV5-4 and TRBJ1-1; D remains ambiguous. The CDR3 totals 15 residues. Germline V gene data show CDR1 as SGHNT and CDR2 as YYREEE (reference sequence). V lost 0 bases and J lost 2, with 11 bases in between. CDR3 DNA: TGTGCCAGCAGCTTGGGGGAACGGCTAAACACTGAAGCTTTCTTT. This translates into CASSLGERLNTEAFF.

This clonotype showed up many times. This chain links TRBV6-2 or TRBV6-3 with TRBJ1-5, with 7 positions matching TRBD1. The trim removed 5 bases at V and 7 bases at J, leaving 14 bases unmatched. The CDR3 consists of 16 residues. Germline CDR1 and CDR2: MNHEY and SVGEGT. CDR3 nucleotides: TGTGCCAGCAGTCGGGCCGTTACAGGGGCGAGGCAGCCCCAGCATTTT. It is translated as CASSRAVTGARQPQHF.

Remarks on this clonotype: The junction and the germline gene differ at one end; a read error may be behind it. The chain uses TRBV27 and TRBJ1-1; TRBD1 matches at 9 bases. The CDR3 covers 13 residues. Germline V gene data show CDR1 as MNHEY and CDR2 as SMNVEV (reference sequence). DNA of the CDR3: TGTGCCAGCAGAGGACAGGGGTACACTGAAGGTTTCTTT. Translated: CASRGQGYTEGFF.

The chain has TRBV6-2 or TRBV6-3 and TRBJ1-5; D is possibly TRBD1 (6 bases). This CDR3 spans 15 amino acids. The V end was cut by 1 base, the J end by 4 bases, with 11 bases between. CDR1 MNHEY and CDR2 SVGEGT come from the germline V gene. Here the CDR3 DNA reads TGTGCCAGCAGTTACTTGGGGGGCAAAAATCAGCCCCAGCATTTT. Protein sequence: CASSYLGGKNQPQHF.

This clonotype was seen more than once but under ten times. The chain links TRBV7-2 to TRBJ2-3; 11 positions match TRBD2. The trim removed 5 bases at V and 2 bases at J, leaving 9 bases unmatched. The CDR3 totals 17 residues. The germline V gene has CDR1 SGHTA and CDR2 FQGNSA. CDR3 in amino acids: CASSPGIAGGFTDTQYF. In nucleotides, the CDR3 is TGTGCCAGCAGCCCAGGGATAGCGGGAGGGTTCACAGATACGCAGTATTTT.

In its sample, this clonotype was seen a few times. J is TRBJ1-1 and V is TRBV20-1; D is undetermined. V was pared by 6 bases and J by 4 bases, with 15 bases between. Germline CDR1 DFQATT, CDR2 SNEGSKA (reference sequence). CDR3 length: 13 residues. DNA for the CDR3: TGCAGTGCCCCGGACGGCTGGGCCACTGAAGCTTTCTTT. It encodes CSAPDGWATEAFF.

A few counts support this clonotype. The junction differs from germline at one of its ends, possibly a read error. The chain combines TRBV20-1 with TRBJ2-7; 7 bases are shared with TRBD2. This CDR3 comprises 14 residues. CDR1 is DFQATT, CDR2 SNEGSKA, per germline (reference sequence). The CDR3 sequence: CSASRPTSSHEQYF. CDR3 bases: TGCAGTGCTAGCCGACCGACTAGCTCCCACGAGCAGTACTTC.

This clonotype appeared many times. As DNA, the CDR3 is TGTGCCAGCAGCAGGGTGGGGAACACTGAAGCTTTCTTT. Residues: CASSRVGNTEAFF. The chain links TRBV7-2 to TRBJ1-1; D is undetermined. CDR3 length: 13 residues. Germline values: CDR1 SGHTA, CDR2 FQGNSA. V lost 5 bases and J 1 base, leaving 8 bases between the germline ends. The variable domain in full, completed from reference TRBV7-2 and TRBJ1-1, reads GAGVSQSPSNKVTEKGKDVELRCDPISGHTALYWYRQSLGQGLEFLIYFQGNSAPDKSGLPSDRFSAERTGGSVSTLTIQRTQQEDSAVYLCASSRVGNTEAFFGQGTRLTVV.

This clonotype was recorded a few times. This chain links TRBV18 with TRBJ2-1; TRBD2 matches at 8 bases. Germline V gene sequence: CDR1 KGHSH, CDR2 LQKENI. This CDR3 region has 15 residues. The V gene end was trimmed by 2 bases and the J gene end by 2 bases; junction bases not matched to a gene: 2. The CDR3 sequence is CASSPTSGAYNEQFF. The CDR3 DNA sequence: TGTGCCAGCTCACCAACTAGCGGAGCCTACAATGAGCAGTTCTTC.